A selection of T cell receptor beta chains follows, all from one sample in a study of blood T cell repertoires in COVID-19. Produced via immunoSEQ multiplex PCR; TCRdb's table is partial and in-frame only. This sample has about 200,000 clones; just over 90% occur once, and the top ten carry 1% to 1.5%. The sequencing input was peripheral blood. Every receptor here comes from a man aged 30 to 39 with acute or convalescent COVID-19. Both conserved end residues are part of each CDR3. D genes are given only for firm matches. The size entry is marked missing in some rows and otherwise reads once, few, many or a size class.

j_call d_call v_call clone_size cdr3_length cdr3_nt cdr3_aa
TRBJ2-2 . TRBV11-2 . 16 TGTGCCAGCAGCTTAGGACAGTTTGCGAACACCGGGGAGCTGTTTTTT CASSLGQFANTGELFF
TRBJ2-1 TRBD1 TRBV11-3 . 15 TGTGCCAGCAGCCTCACAGGGGGCACCTACAATGAGCAGTTCTTC CASSLTGGTYNEQFF
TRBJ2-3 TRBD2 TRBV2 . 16 TGTGCCAGCAGTGAAACGGCTAGCGGGTACACAGATACGCAGTATTTT CASSETASGYTDTQYF
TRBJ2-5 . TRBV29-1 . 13 TGCAGCGTTGAACTGGGGGCGCGGGAGACCCAGTACTTC CSVELGARETQYF
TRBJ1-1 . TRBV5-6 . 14 TGTGCCAGCAGCTTAAGGGTCCGGGGCACTGAAGCTTTCTTT CASSLRVRGTEAFF
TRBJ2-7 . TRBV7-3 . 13 TGTGCCAGCAGTTCTCGAGAGGCGGGGGAGCAGTACTTC CASSSREAGEQYF
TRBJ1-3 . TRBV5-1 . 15 TGCGCCAGCAGCACTAGAGGAGACTCTGGAAACACCATATATTTT CASSTRGDSGNTIYF
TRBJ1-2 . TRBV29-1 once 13 TGCAGCGCCCAGACCGGAGGAAACTATGGCTACACCTTC CSAQTGGNYGYTF
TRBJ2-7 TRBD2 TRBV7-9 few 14 TGTGCCAGCACCCCAACTAGCGGGGGCTACGAGCAGTACTTC CASTPTSGGYEQYF
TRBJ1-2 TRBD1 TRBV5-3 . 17 TGTGCCAGTCGCCTTCGCGGGACAGGGGGCATGGGCTATGGCTACACCTTC CASRLRGTGGMGYGYTF
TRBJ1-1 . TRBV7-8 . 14 TGTGCCAGCAGCTTAGTGCAGGGTAACACTGAAGCTTTCTTT CASSLVQGNTEAFF
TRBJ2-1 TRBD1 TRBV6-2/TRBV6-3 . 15 TGTGCCAGCAGCAGGACAGGGGTCCTCTACAATGAGCAGTTCTTC CASSRTGVLYNEQFF
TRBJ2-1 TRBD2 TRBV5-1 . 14 TGCGCCAGCAGCTTCGCTAGCGGGGGCGATGAGCAGTTCTTC CASSFASGGDEQFF
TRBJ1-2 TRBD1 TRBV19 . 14 TGTGCCAGTAGTATGGCGACAGGGAGCTATGGCTACACCTTC CASSMATGSYGYTF
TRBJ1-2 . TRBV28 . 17 TGTGCCAGCTACGATGGCGTGGGGGGGAAACTTAACTATGGCTACACCTTC CASYDGVGGKLNYGYTF
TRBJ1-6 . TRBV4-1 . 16 TGCGCCAGCAGCCAAGATGAGGGCGGAAGGAATTCACCCCTCCACTTT CASSQDEGGRNSPLHF
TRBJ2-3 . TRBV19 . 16 TGTGCCAGCCGAAAGGAGAGCGCCTCACCCACAGATACGCAGTATTTT CASRKESASPTDTQYF
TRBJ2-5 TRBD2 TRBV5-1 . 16 TGCGCCAGCAGCTTGGCCCCAGCGGGGGCTAGGGAGACCCAGTACTTC CASSLAPAGARETQYF
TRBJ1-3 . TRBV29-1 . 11 TGCAGCGTTGTGGAGGGTGAAACCATATATTTT CSVVEGETIYF
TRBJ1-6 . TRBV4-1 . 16 TGCGCCAGCAGCCAAGACCCCGCAGGGTTGGGCTCACCCCTCCACTTT CASSQDPAGLGSPLHF
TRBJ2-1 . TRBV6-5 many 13 TGTGCCACCGCCACTAGCTCGCACAATGAGCAGTTCTTC CATATSSHNEQFF
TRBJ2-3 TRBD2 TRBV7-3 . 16 TGTGCCAGCAGCTCATTACTAGCGGGAGGGCGGGATACGCAGTATTTT CASSSLLAGGRDTQYF